This is a list of T cell receptor beta chains from one sample in a study of T-cell reconstitution after alpha-beta-depleted transplantation in children. TCRdb used MiXCR to reprocess the PCR reads, holding one entry per CDR3 protein. Found here are some 520,000 distinct CDR3 sequences, roughly 33% of them singletons; the top ten hold around 2.5%. The sequenced sample was PBMCs from the stem cell graft donor, obtained from the stem cell graft. The receptors here all came from a human donor who donated a stem cell graft to a child with aplastic anemia. CDR3s include the opening cysteine and the closing phenylalanine or tryptophan. D genes are given only for firm matches. Clone size is shown for a subset of rows, as once, few, many or a class of expanded clone.

V: TRBV3-1; size: few; J: TRBJ1-5; D: NA; CDR3: CASSLGRVEGQPQHF; DNA: TGTGCCAGCAGCCTGGGGAGGGTTGAGGGGCAGCCCCAGCATTTT
V: TRBV6-1; size: NA; J: TRBJ1-3; D: NA; CDR3: CASKSFGSPGNTIYF; DNA: TGTGCCAGCAAATCGTTTGGGTCTCCCGGAAACACCATATATTTT
V: TRBV5-1; size: NA; J: TRBJ2-2; D: NA; CDR3: CASSLQGRGGTGELFF; DNA: TGCGCCAGCAGCTTGCAGGGAAGGGGAGGCACCGGGGAGCTGTTTTTT
V: TRBV29-1; size: few; J: TRBJ2-2; D: NA; CDR3: CSVEGGGLWTGELFF; DNA: TGCAGCGTTGAAGGTGGGGGCCTTTGGACCGGGGAGCTGTTTTTT
V: TRBV7-9; size: few; J: TRBJ1-1; D: NA; CDR3: CASSLDLQNTEAFF; DNA: TGTGCCAGCAGCCTGGACCTACAGAACACTGAAGCTTTCTTT
V: TRBV5-5; size: NA; J: TRBJ1-6; D: NA; CDR3: CASSLAYDNSPLHF; DNA: TGTGCCAGCAGCTTGGCATATGATAATTCACCCCTCCACTTT
V: TRBV3-1; size: NA; J: TRBJ2-7; D: NA; CDR3: CASSQGGTASSYEQYF; DNA: TGTGCCAGCAGCCAAGGAGGGACGGCGAGCTCCTACGAGCAGTACTTC
V: TRBV7-3; size: few; J: TRBJ2-6; D: NA; CDR3: CASSKTLTGAGANVLTF; DNA: TGTGCCAGCAGCAAGACTTTGACAGGCGCGGGGGCCAACGTCCTGACTTTC
V: TRBV28; size: NA; J: TRBJ1-2; D: NA; CDR3: CASSFVGGGYTF; DNA: TGTGCCAGCAGTTTTGTCGGAGGCGGCTACACCTTC
V: TRBV7-8; size: NA; J: TRBJ1-1; D: NA; CDR3: CASSFDSNTEAFF; DNA: TGTGCCAGCAGCTTCGACAGCAACACTGAAGCTTTCTTT
V: TRBV28; size: few; J: TRBJ2-7; D: NA; CDR3: CASSPPLGTYEQYF; DNA: TGTGCCAGCAGTCCCCCCTTGGGGACCTACGAGCAGTACTTC
V: TRBV7-2; size: few; J: TRBJ1-3; D: NA; CDR3: CASSPRVDTIYF; DNA: TGTGCCAGCAGCCCCAGGGTTGACACCATATATTTT
V: TRBV4-3; size: once; J: TRBJ1-5; D: TRBD1; CDR3: CASSQDTGTGDQPQHF; DNA: TGCGCCAGCAGCCAAGATACGGGTACAGGGGATCAGCCCCAGCATTTT
V: TRBV29-1; size: NA; J: TRBJ2-1; D: TRBD1; CDR3: CSGDRGEEQFF; DNA: TGCAGCGGGGACAGGGGGGAGGAGCAGTTCTTC
V: TRBV28; size: NA; J: TRBJ2-7; D: TRBD1; CDR3: CASSPGTVEQYF; DNA: TGTGCCAGCAGTCCTGGGACAGTCGAGCAGTACTTC
V: TRBV27; size: NA; J: TRBJ1-2; D: TRBD1; CDR3: CASRQFLAQGGLGYTF; DNA: TGTGCCAGCAGACAATTCCTGGCACAGGGGGGTTTGGGCTACACCTTC
V: TRBV20-1; size: NA; J: TRBJ2-3; D: NA; CDR3: CSARAWGAAGTDTQYF; DNA: TGCAGTGCTAGAGCCTGGGGGGCTGCAGGAACAGATACGCAGTATTTT
V: TRBV5-6; size: NA; J: TRBJ2-2; D: TRBD1; CDR3: CASSSPGTGVTGELFF; DNA: TGTGCCAGCAGCTCCCCCGGGACAGGGGTCACCGGGGAGCTGTTTTTT
V: TRBV5-1; size: NA; J: TRBJ1-1; D: TRBD1; CDR3: CASSPDRDGVRAFF; DNA: TGCGCCAGCAGCCCGGACAGGGACGGAGTGCGGGCTTTCTTT
V: TRBV6-5; size: NA; J: TRBJ2-7; D: TRBD1; CDR3: CASSYPGQGGEQYF; DNA: TGTGCCAGCAGTTACCCGGGACAGGGAGGCGAGCAGTACTTC
V: TRBV18; size: NA; J: TRBJ2-5; D: NA; CDR3: CASSSTSGEETQYF; DNA: TGTGCCAGCTCATCTACCTCGGGGGAGGAGACCCAGTACTTC
V: TRBV5-1; size: few; J: TRBJ2-5; D: TRBD2; CDR3: CASTLGTSLRETQYF; DNA: TGCGCCAGCACCCTCGGGACTAGTCTAAGGGAGACCCAGTACTTC
V: TRBV6-4; size: NA; J: TRBJ2-1; D: NA; CDR3: CASSVGANDEQFF; DNA: TGTGCCAGCAGTGTGGGGGCCAACGATGAGCAGTTCTTC
V: TRBV6-2/TRBV6-3; size: few; J: TRBJ2-1; D: NA; CDR3: CASGPSQFF; DNA: TGTGCCAGCGGGCCCTCACAGTTCTTC
V: TRBV5-1; size: NA; J: TRBJ2-2; D: NA; CDR3: CASSLYSNTGELFF; DNA: TGCGCCAGCAGCTTGTACAGCAACACCGGGGAGCTGTTTTTT
V: TRBV5-1; size: NA; J: TRBJ2-3; D: TRBD2; CDR3: CASSLEPSGTTDTQYF; DNA: TGCGCCAGCAGCTTGGAGCCTAGCGGAACCACAGATACGCAGTATTTT
V: TRBV7-9; size: NA; J: TRBJ1-6; D: TRBD1; CDR3: CASSSRDRESPLHF; DNA: TGTGCCAGCAGCAGCCGGGACAGGGAGTCACCCCTCCACTTT
V: TRBV20-1; size: NA; J: TRBJ2-1; D: NA; CDR3: CSAREVVVRTTGTQQSVHEQFF; DNA: TGCAGTGCTAGAGAGGTTGTGGTTAGGACTACCGGGACTCAGCAGTCTGTCCATGAGCAGTTCTTC
V: TRBV7-9; size: few; J: TRBJ2-1; D: NA; CDR3: CASSSRTGNNEQFF; DNA: TGTGCCAGCAGCTCCCGGACCGGGAACAATGAGCAGTTCTTC
V: TRBV12-3/TRBV12-4; size: NA; J: TRBJ1-2; D: NA; CDR3: CASREQGRIGGYTF; DNA: TGTGCCAGCAGGGAACAGGGCCGTATAGGCGGCTACACCTTC
V: TRBV12-3/TRBV12-4; size: NA; J: TRBJ1-5; D: NA; CDR3: CASSSRSTGFGSNQPQHF; DNA: TGTGCCAGCAGTTCCCGATCTACAGGGTTTGGAAGCAATCAGCCCCAGCATTTT
V: TRBV7-4; size: NA; J: TRBJ1-4; D: NA; CDR3: CASSSYQLSAAWGDEKLFF; DNA: TGTGCCAGCAGCTCTTACCAGCTATCGGCCGCTTGGGGTGACGAAAAACTGTTTTTT
V: TRBV6-1; size: NA; J: TRBJ1-5; D: TRBD1; CDR3: CASSPPLGTVLSNQPQHF; DNA: TGTGCCAGCAGCCCACCCCTCGGGACAGTCCTTAGCAATCAGCCCCAGCATTTT
V: TRBV6-6; size: few; J: TRBJ2-5; D: TRBD1; CDR3: CASSTGDPETQYF; DNA: TGTGCCAGCAGCACAGGGGATCCAGAGACCCAGTACTTC
V: TRBV7-9; size: few; J: TRBJ2-3; D: NA; CDR3: CASSPRSGLGTDTQYF; DNA: TGTGCCAGCAGCCCCCGGTCGGGACTTGGCACAGATACGCAGTATTTT
V: TRBV7-6; size: once; J: TRBJ2-1; D: TRBD2; CDR3: CASSLKSPRTSGRGRNEQFF; DNA: TGTGCCAGCAGCTTAAAATCCCCAAGGACTAGCGGGAGGGGACGTAATGAGCAGTTCTTC
V: TRBV29-1; size: few; J: TRBJ2-3; D: TRBD2; CDR3: CSVVGLAGPDTQYF; DNA: TGCAGCGTTGTCGGACTAGCGGGACCAGATACGCAGTATTTT
V: TRBV20-1; size: NA; J: TRBJ1-1; D: NA; CDR3: CSAGAPGPAEAFF; DNA: TGCAGTGCTGGGGCACCAGGGCCGGCTGAAGCTTTCTTT
V: TRBV5-1; size: few; J: TRBJ1-1; D: NA; CDR3: CASSLDADEAFF; DNA: TGCGCCAGCAGCCTGGACGCGGATGAAGCTTTCTTT
V: TRBV7-2; size: NA; J: TRBJ2-7; D: NA; CDR3: CASSLRLGGSYEQYF; DNA: TGTGCCAGCAGCTTAAGGTTAGGAGGGAGCTACGAGCAGTACTTC
V: TRBV6-2/TRBV6-3; size: few; J: TRBJ2-1; D: TRBD2; CDR3: CASSYEREFSYNEQFF; DNA: TGTGCCAGCAGTTACGAGCGGGAGTTCTCCTACAATGAGCAGTTCTTC
V: TRBV20-1; size: few; J: TRBJ1-1; D: NA; CDR3: CSARIGLGDTEAFF; DNA: TGCAGTGCTAGAATTGGTTTGGGGGACACTGAAGCTTTCTTT
V: TRBV20-1; size: NA; J: TRBJ1-2; D: NA; CDR3: CSALRSRGLNYGYTF; DNA: TGCAGTGCCCTTCGTTCCAGGGGACTTAACTATGGCTACACCTTC
V: TRBV7-7; size: NA; J: TRBJ2-3; D: TRBD1; CDR3: CASSYPAGGSYSNTQYF; DNA: TGTGCCAGCAGTTACCCAGCAGGGGGCAGTTATAGTAATACGCAGTATTTT
V: TRBV6-1; size: few; J: TRBJ2-1; D: TRBD1; CDR3: CASSGRGPSYNEQFF; DNA: TGTGCCAGCAGTGGCAGGGGGCCATCCTACAATGAGCAGTTCTTC
V: TRBV5-6; size: few; J: TRBJ2-2; D: NA; CDR3: CASSLYGPQTGELFF; DNA: TGTGCCAGCAGCTTGTATGGCCCCCAGACCGGGGAGCTGTTTTTT
V: TRBV18; size: few; J: TRBJ1-1; D: NA; CDR3: CASSPGALRMNTEAFF; DNA: TGTGCCAGCTCACCAGGGGCCTTGAGAATGAACACTGAAGCTTTCTTT
V: TRBV7-2; size: NA; J: TRBJ2-1; D: NA; CDR3: CASSLARDDEQFF; DNA: TGTGCCAGCAGCTTAGCGCGGGACGATGAGCAGTTCTTC
V: TRBV7-6; size: NA; J: TRBJ2-3; D: TRBD2; CDR3: CASGLGIAGTTDTQYF; DNA: TGTGCCAGCGGGCTTGGGATAGCGGGGACCACAGATACGCAGTATTTT
V: TRBV7-2; size: few; J: TRBJ1-1; D: TRBD1; CDR3: CASRAQQGANTEAFF; DNA: TGTGCCAGCAGGGCCCAACAGGGGGCGAACACTGAAGCTTTCTTT
V: TRBV24-1; size: NA; J: TRBJ2-4; D: NA; CDR3: CATSDPPGVAKNIQYF; DNA: TGTGCCACCAGTGATCCGCCTGGGGTAGCCAAAAACATTCAGTACTTC
V: TRBV25-1; size: NA; J: TRBJ2-1; D: NA; CDR3: CASSGAIGGGHNEQFF; DNA: TGTGCCAGCAGTGGTGCAATAGGGGGAGGGCACAATGAGCAGTTCTTC
V: TRBV11-1; size: NA; J: TRBJ2-6; D: NA; CDR3: CASSSNPSRPGGANVLTF; DNA: TGTGCCAGCAGCAGTAACCCTAGCAGGCCCGGGGGGGCCAACGTCCTGACTTTC
V: TRBV5-1; size: few; J: TRBJ2-1; D: NA; CDR3: CASSLEANTYNEQFF; DNA: TGCGCCAGCAGCTTGGAGGCTAACACTTACAATGAGCAGTTCTTC
V: TRBV9; size: NA; J: TRBJ2-3; D: NA; CDR3: CASSVALDTQYF; DNA: TGTGCCAGCAGCGTAGCTTTAGATACGCAGTATTTT